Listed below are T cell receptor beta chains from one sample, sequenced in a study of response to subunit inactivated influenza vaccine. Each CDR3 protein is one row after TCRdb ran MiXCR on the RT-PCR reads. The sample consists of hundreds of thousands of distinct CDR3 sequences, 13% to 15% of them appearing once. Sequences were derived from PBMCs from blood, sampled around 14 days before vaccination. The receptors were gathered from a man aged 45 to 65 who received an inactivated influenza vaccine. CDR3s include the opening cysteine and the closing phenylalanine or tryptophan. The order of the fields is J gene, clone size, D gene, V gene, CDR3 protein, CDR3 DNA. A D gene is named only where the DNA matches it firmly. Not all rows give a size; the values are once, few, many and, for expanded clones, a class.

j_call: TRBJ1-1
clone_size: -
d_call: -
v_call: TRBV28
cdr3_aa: CASSFSNDIEAFF
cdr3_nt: TGTGCCAGCAGTTTTTCTAACGACATCGAAGCTTTCTTT

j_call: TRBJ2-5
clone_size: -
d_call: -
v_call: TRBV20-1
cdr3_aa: CSATPRRMNQETQYF
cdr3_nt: TGCAGTGCTACTCCGCGGCGGATGAACCAAGAGACCCAGTACTTC

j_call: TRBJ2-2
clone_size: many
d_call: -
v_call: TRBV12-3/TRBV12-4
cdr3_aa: CASSKGFNTGELFF
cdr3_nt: TGTGCCAGCAGTAAGGGTTTTAACACCGGGGAGCTGTTTTTT

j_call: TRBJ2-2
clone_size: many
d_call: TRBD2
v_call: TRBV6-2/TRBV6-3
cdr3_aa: CASGTSGTNTGELFF
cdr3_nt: TGTGCCAGCGGGACTAGCGGGACGAACACCGGGGAGCTGTTTTTT

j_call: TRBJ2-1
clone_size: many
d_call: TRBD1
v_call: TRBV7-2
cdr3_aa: CASSQDRRPYNEQFF
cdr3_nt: TGTGCCAGCAGCCAGGACAGGAGACCTTACAATGAGCAGTTCTTC

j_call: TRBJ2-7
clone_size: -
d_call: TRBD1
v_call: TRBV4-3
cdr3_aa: CASSAGTGGGYEQYF
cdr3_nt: TGCGCCAGCAGCGCAGGGACAGGGGGCGGCTACGAGCAGTACTTC

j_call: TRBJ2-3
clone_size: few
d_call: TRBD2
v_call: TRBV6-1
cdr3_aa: CASSESSGATDTQYF
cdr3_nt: TGTGCCAGCAGTGAAAGTAGCGGGGCCACAGATACGCAGTATTTT

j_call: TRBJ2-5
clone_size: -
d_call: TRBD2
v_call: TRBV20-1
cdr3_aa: CSARGQAGVSETQYF
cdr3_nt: TGCAGTGCTAGAGGGCAAGCGGGAGTTTCAGAGACCCAGTACTTC

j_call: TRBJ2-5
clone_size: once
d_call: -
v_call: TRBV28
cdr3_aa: CASSLRGRRLYQETQYF
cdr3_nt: TGTGCCAGCAGTTTAAGGGGACGGAGATTGTACCAAGAGACCCAGTACTTC

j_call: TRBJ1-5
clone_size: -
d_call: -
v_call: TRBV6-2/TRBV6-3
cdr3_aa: CASSYASYSNQPQHF
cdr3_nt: TGTGCCAGCAGTTACGCCAGTTATAGCAATCAGCCCCAGCATTTT

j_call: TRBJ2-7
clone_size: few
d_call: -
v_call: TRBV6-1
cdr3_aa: CASSVHRERPYEQYF
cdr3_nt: TGTGCCAGCAGTGTCCACAGGGAACGTCCCTACGAGCAGTACTTC

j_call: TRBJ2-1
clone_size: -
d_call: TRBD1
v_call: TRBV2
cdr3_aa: CASRITGGIQVDEQFF
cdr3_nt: TGTGCCAGCAGGATAACAGGGGGCATCCAGGTGGATGAGCAGTTCTTC

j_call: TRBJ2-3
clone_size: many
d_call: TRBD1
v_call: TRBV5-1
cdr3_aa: CASSVGTGGGDTQYF
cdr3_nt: TGCGCCAGCAGCGTGGGGACAGGGGGAGGAGATACGCAGTATTTT

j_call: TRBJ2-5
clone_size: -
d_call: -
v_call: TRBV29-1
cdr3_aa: CSVEDWSADQETQYF
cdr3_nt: TGCAGCGTTGAAGATTGGTCAGCGGATCAAGAGACCCAGTACTTC

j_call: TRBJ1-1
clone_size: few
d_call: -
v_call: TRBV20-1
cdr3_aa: CSARGPGGAEAFF
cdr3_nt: TGCAGTGCTAGAGGGCCGGGGGGCGCTGAAGCTTTCTTT

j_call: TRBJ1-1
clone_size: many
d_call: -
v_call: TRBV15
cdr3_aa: CATSGILSRPGAVNTEAFF
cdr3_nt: TGTGCCACCAGCGGAATTTTAAGCCGGCCCGGAGCCGTGAACACTGAAGCTTTCTTT

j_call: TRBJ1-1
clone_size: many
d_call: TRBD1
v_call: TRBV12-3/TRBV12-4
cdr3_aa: CASSYGQGGRNTEAFF
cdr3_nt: TGTGCCAGCAGTTACGGACAGGGAGGTAGGAACACTGAAGCTTTCTTT

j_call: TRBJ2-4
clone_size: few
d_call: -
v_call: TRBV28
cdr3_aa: CASSSRAQDIQYF
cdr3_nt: TGTGCCAGCAGTTCCCGGGCCCAAGACATTCAGTACTTC

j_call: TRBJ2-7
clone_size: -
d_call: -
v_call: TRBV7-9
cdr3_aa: CASSAARGGVHEQYF
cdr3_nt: TGTGCCAGCAGCGCCGCACGTGGTGGGGTTCACGAGCAGTACTTC

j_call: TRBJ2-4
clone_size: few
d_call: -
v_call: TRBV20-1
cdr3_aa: CSARDRASIQYF
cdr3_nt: TGCAGTGCTAGAGATCGTGCCTCCATTCAGTACTTC

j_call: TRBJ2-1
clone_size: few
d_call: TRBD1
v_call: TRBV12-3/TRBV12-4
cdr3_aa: CASSPDRDYNEQFF
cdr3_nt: TGTGCCAGCAGTCCGGACAGGGATTACAATGAGCAGTTCTTC

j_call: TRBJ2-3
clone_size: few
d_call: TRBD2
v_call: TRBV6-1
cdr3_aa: CASRQQRGTSTDTQYF
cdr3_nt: TGTGCCAGCAGACAACAGCGGGGGACGAGCACAGATACGCAGTATTTT

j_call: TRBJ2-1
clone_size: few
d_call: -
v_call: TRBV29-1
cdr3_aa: CSGTDGAGRDEQFF
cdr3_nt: TGCAGCGGTACAGATGGGGCGGGAAGGGATGAGCAGTTCTTC

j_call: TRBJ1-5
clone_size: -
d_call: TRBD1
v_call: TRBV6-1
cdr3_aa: CASSELGQIQPQHF
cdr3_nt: TGTGCCAGCAGTGAGTTGGGACAGATCCAGCCCCAGCATTTT

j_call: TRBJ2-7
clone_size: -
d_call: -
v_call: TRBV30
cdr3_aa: CAWSGQVSSYEQYF
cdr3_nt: TGTGCCTGGAGTGGACAGGTGAGCTCCTACGAGCAGTACTTC

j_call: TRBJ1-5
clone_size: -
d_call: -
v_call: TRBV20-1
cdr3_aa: CSARADSLGNQPQHF
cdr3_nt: TGCAGTGCTAGAGCGGACAGCCTCGGCAATCAGCCCCAGCATTTT

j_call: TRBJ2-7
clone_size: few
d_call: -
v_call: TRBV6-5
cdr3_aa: CASSYRMTPYPYEQYF
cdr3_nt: TGTGCCAGCAGTTACCGAATGACTCCATATCCTTACGAGCAGTACTTC

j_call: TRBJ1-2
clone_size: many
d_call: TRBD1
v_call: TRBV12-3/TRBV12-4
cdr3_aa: CASSLAPGQHF
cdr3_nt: TGTGCCAGCAGTTTGGCCCCGGGACAGCACTTC

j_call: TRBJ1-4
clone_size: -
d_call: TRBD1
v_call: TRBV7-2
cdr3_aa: CASSFQTGDYEKLFF
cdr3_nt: TGTGCCAGCAGCTTTCAGACAGGGGATTATGAAAAACTGTTTTTT

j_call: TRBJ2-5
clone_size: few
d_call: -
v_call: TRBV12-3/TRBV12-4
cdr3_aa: CASSEGGPWETQYF
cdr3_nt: TGTGCCAGCAGTGAAGGGGGACCCTGGGAGACCCAGTACTTC

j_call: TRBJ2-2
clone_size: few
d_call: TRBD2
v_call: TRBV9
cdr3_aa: CASSVAFSGRAPGELFF
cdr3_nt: TGTGCCAGCAGCGTAGCATTCTCCGGGAGGGCCCCCGGGGAGCTGTTTTTT

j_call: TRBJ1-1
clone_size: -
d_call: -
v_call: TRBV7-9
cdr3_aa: CASSSRGFNTEAFF
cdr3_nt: TGTGCCAGCAGCTCCCGTGGTTTCAACACTGAAGCTTTCTTT

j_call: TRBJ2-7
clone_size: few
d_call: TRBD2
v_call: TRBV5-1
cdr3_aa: CASSRGLAVYEQYF
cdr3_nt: TGCGCCAGCAGCCGAGGACTAGCGGTCTACGAGCAGTACTTC

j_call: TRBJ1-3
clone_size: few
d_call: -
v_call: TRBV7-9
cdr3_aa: CASSLGTFSGNTIYF
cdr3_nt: TGTGCCAGCAGCCTAGGGACATTCTCTGGAAACACCATATATTTT

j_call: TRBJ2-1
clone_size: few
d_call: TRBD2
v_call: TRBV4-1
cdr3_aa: CASSHETSGVSYNEQFF
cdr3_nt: TGCGCCAGCAGCCATGAGACTAGCGGGGTCTCCTACAATGAGCAGTTCTTC

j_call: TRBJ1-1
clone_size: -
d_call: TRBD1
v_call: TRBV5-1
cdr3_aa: CASSSRPTGEGMNTEAFF
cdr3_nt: TGCGCCAGCAGCTCGCGACCCACAGGGGAAGGGATGAACACTGAAGCTTTCTTT

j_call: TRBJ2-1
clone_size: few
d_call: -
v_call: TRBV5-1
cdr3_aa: CASSFSPTNGKFF
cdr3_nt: TGCGCCAGCAGCTTCTCCCCCACGAACGGAAAGTTCTTC

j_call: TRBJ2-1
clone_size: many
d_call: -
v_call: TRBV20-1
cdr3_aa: CSAPSGMGYNEQFF
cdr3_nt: TGCAGTGCCCCTTCCGGGATGGGGTACAATGAGCAGTTCTTC

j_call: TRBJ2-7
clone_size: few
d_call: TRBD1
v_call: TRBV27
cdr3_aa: CASSFGTGRTYEQYF
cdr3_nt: TGTGCCAGCAGTTTTGGGACAGGGAGAACCTACGAGCAGTACTTC

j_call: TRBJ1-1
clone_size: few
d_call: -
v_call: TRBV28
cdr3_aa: CASILETGNTEAFF
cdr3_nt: -

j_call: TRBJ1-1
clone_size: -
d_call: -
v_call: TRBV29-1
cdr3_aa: CSVDFGLYTEAFF
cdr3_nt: TGCAGCGTTGACTTTGGTTTGTACACTGAAGCTTTCTTT

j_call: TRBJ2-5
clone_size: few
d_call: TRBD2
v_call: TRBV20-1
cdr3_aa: CSASPLAGGRKETQYF
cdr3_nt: TGCAGTGCTAGTCCACTAGCGGGGGGACGAAAAGAGACCCAGTACTTC

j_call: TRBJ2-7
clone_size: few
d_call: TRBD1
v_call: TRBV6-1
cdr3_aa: CATHPWTGITYEQYF
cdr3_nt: TGTGCCACTCATCCCTGGACAGGGATTACCTACGAGCAGTACTTC